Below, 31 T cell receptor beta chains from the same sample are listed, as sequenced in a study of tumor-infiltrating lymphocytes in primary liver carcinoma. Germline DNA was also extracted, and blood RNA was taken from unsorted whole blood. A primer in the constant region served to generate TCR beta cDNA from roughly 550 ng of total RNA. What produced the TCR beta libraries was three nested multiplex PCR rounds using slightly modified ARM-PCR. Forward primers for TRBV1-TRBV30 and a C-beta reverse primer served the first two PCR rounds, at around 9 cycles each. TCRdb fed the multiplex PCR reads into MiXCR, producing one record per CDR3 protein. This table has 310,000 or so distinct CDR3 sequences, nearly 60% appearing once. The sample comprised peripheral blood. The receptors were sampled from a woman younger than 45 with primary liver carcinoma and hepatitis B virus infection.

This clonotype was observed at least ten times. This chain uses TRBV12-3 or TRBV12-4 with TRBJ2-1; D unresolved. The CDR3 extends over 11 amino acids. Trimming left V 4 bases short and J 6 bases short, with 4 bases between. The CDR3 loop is CASSYGNEQFF. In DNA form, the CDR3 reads TGTGCCAGCAGTTATGGCAATGAGCAGTTCTTC.

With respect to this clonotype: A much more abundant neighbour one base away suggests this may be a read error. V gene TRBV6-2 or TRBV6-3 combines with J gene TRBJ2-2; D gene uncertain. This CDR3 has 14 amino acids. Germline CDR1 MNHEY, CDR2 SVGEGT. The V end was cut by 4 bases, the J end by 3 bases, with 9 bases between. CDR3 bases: TGTGCCAGCAGTTTCATGGGGTACACCGGGGAGCTGTTTTTT. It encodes CASSFMGYTGELFF.

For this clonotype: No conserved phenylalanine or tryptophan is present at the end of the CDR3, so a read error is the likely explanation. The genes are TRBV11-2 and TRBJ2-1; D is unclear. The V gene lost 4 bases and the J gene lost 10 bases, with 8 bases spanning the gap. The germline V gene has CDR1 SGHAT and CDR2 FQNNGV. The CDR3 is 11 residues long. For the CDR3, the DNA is TGTGCCAGCAGCTCAACGGCCGAGCAGTTCTTA. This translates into CASSSTAEQFL.

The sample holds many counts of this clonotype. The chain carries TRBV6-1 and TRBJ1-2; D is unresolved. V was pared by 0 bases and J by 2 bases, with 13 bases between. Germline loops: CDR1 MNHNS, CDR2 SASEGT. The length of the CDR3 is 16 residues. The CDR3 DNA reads TGTGCCAGCAGTGAAGCGTTCGGCTTTACCAACTATGGCTACACCTTC. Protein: CASSEAFGFTNYGYTF.

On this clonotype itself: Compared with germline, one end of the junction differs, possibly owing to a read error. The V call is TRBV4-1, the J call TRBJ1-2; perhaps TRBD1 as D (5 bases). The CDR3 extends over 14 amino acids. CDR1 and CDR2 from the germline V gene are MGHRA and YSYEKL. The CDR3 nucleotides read TGCGCCTGCAGCCAGGCCACAGGTGGTTATGGCTACACCTTC. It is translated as CACSQATGGYGYTF.

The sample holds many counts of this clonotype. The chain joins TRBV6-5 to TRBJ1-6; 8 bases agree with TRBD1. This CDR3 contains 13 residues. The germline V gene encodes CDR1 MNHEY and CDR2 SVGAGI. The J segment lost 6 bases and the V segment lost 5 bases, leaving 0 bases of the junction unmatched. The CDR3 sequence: CASSTGGNSPLHF. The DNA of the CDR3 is TGTGCCAGCAGTACAGGGGGTAATTCACCCCTCCACTTT.

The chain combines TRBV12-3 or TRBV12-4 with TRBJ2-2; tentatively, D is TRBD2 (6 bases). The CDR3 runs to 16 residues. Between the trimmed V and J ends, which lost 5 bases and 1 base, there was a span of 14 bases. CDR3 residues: CASSPTGVGNTGELFF. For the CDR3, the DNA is TGTGCCAGCAGTCCGACGGGGGTGGGGAACACCGGGGAGCTGTTTTTT.

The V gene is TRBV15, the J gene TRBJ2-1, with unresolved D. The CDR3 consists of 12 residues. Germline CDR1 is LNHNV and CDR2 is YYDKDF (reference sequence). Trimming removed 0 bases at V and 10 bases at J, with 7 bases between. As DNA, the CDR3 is TGTGCCACCAGCAGAGATAGTGGCGAGCAGTTCTTC. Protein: CATSRDSGEQFF.

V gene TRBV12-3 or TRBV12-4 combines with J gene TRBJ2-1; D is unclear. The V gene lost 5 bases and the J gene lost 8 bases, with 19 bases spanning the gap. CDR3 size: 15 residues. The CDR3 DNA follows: TGTGCCAGCAGTGCCCGGAGCCCCGGGTTGGATGAGCAGTTCTTC. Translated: CASSARSPGLDEQFF.

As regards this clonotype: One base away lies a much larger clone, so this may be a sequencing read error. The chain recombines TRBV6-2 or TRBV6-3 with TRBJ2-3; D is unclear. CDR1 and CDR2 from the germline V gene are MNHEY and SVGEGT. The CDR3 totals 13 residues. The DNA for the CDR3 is TGTGTCAGCAGTTCCCGGGGCACAGATACGCAGTATTTT. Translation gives CVSSSRGTDTQYF.

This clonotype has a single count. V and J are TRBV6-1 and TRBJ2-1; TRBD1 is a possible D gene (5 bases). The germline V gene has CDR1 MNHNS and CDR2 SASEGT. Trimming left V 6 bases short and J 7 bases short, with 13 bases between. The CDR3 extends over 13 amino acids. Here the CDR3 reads CASRGAGPNEQFF. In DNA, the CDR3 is TGTGCCAGCAGAGGGGCTGGGCCGAATGAGCAGTTCTTC.

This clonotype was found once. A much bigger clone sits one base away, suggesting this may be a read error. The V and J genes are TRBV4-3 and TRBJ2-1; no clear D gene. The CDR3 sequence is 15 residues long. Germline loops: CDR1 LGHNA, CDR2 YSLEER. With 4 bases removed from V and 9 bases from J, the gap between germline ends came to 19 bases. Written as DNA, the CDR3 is TGCGCCAGCAGCCCGGAACTACGGAACGCCCTTGAGCAGTTCTTC. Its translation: CASSPELRNALEQFF.

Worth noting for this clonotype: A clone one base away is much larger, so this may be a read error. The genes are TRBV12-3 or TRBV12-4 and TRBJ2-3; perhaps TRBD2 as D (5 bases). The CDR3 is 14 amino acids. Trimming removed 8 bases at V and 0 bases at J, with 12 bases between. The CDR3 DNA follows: TGTGCCAGCGGTACTAGAGGGAGCACAGATACGCAGTATTTT. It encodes CASGTRGSTDTQYF.

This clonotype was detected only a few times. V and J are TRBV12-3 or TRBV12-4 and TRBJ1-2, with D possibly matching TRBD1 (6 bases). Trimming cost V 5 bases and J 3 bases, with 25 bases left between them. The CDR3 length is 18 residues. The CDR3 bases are TGTGCCAGCAGTCCGCGCGCCTCCCGAGTCAGGGGAGACTATGGCTACACCTTC. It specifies CASSPRASRVRGDYGYTF.

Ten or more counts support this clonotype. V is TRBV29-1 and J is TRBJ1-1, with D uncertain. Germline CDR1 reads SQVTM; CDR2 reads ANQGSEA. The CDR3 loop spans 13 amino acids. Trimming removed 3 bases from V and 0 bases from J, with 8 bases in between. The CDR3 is CSVERRMNTEAFF. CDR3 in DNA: TGCAGCGTTGAGAGGAGAATGAACACTGAAGCTTTCTTT.

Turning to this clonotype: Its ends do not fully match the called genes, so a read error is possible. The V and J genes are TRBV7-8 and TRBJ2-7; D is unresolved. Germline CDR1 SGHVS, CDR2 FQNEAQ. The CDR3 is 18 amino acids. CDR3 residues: CTSSSGRGRTMSSYEQYF. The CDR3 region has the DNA TGTACCAGCAGCTCGGGTCGCGGTCGTACTATGAGCTCCTACGAACAGTACTTC.

CDR3 bases: TGTGCCAGCAGTTTTCGGCAGGGTAGTAGCGGGAGGGGAAGGCTCGATGAGCAGTTCTTC. The encoded protein is CASSFRQGSSGRGRLDEQFF. The V and J genes are TRBV6-6 and TRBJ2-1; 11 nucleotides match TRBD2. Germline V gene sequence: CDR1 MNHNY, CDR2 SVGAGI (reference sequence). Trimming took 4 bases from V and 8 from J; bases not matched to a gene: 22. CDR3 length: 20 amino acids.

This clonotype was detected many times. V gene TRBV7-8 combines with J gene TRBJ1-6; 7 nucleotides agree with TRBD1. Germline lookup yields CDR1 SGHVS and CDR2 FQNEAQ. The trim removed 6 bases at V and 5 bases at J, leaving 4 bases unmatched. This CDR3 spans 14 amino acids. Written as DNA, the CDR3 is TGTGCCAGCAGGCCGACAGGGAATAATTCACCCCTCCACTTT. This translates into CASRPTGNNSPLHF.

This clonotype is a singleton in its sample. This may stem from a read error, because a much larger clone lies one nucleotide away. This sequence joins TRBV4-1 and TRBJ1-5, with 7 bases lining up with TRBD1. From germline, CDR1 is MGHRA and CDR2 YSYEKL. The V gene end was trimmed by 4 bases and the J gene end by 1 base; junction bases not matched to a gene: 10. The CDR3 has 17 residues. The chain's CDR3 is CASSLGVGGMSNQPQHF. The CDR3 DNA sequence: TGCGCCAGCAGCCTCGGGGTAGGGGGCATGAGCAATCAGCCCCAGCATTTT.

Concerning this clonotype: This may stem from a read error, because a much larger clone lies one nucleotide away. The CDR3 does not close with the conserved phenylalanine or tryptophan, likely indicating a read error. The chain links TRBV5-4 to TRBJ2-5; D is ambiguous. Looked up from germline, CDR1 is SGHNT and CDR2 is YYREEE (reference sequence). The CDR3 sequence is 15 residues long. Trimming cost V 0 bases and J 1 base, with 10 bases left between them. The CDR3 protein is CASSLEMGRQETQYS. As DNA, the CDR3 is TGTGCCAGCAGCTTGGAGATGGGTCGCCAAGAGACCCAGTACTCC.

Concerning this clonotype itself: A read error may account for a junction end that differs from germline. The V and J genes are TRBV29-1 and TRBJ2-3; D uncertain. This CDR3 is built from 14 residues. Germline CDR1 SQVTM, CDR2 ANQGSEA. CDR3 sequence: CSVEGLRATDMQYF. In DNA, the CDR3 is TGCAGCGTTGAAGGACTCCGGGCCACAGATATGCAGTATTTT.

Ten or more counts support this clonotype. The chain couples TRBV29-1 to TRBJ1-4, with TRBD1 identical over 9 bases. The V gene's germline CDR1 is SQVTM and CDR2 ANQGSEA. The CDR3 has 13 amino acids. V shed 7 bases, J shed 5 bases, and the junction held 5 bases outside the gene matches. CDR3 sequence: CSARGQGNEKLFF. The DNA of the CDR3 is TGCAGCGCCCGGGGACAGGGAAATGAAAAACTGTTTTTT. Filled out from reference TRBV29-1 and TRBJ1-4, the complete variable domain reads SAVISQKPSRDICQRGTSLTIQCQVDSQVTMMFWYRQQPGQSLTLIATANQGSEATYESGFVIDKFPISRPNLTFSTLTVSNMSPEDSSIYLCSARGQGNEKLFFGSGTQLSVL.

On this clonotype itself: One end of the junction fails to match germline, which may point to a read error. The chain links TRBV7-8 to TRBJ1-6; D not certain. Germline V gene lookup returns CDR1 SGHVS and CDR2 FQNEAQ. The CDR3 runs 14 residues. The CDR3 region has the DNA TGTGTCAGCAGATCTGAAATGAATAATTCACCCCTCCACTTT. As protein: CVSRSEMNNSPLHF.

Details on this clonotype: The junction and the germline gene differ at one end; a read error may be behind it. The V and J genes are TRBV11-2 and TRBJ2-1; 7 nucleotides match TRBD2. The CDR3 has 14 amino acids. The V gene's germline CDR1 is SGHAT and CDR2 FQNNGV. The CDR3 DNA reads TGTGCCGGCAGCCCAGTTGGGAGGGGTAATGAGCAGTTCTTC. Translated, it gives CAGSPVGRGNEQFF.

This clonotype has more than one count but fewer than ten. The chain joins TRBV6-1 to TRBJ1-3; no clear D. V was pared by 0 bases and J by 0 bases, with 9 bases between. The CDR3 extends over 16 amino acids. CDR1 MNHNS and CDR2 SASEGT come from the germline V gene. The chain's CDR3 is CASSEALQISGNTIYF. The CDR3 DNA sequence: TGTGCCAGCAGTGAAGCGCTCCAGATCTCTGGAAACACCATATATTTT.

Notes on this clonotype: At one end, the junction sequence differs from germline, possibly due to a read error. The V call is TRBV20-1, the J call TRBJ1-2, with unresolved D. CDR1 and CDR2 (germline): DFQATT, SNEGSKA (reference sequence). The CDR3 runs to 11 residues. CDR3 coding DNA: TGCAGTGCTAGGCGGTCAGAAGGCTTCACCTTC. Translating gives CSARRSEGFTF.

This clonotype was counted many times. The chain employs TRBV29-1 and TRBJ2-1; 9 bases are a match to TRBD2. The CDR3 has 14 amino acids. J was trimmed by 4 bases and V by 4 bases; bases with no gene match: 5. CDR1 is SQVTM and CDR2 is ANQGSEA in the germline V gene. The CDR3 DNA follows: TGCAGCGTTGTTACTAGCGGGTTTTACAATGAGCAGTTCTTC. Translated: CSVVTSGFYNEQFF.

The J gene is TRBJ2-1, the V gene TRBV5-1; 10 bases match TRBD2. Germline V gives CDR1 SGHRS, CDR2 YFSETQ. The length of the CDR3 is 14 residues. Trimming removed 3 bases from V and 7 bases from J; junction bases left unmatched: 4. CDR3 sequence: CASSSGTSVNEQFF. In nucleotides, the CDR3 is TGCGCCAGCAGCTCCGGGACTAGCGTAAATGAGCAGTTCTTC.

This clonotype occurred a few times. CDR3 loop: CAWSRGLTNTGELFF. The CDR3 region has the DNA TGTGCCTGGAGTAGGGGACTTACGAACACCGGGGAGCTGTTTTTT. The chain combines TRBV30 with TRBJ2-2; possible D gene TRBD2, 6 bases. The germline V gene encodes CDR1 GTSNPN and CDR2 SVGIG (reference sequence). The CDR3 is 15 amino acids. V lost 2 bases and J lost 0, with 10 bases in between.

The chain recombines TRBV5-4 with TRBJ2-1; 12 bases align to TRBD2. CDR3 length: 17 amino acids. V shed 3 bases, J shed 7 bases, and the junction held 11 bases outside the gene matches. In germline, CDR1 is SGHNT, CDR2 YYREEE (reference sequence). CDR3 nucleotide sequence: TGTGCCAGCAGCTCCCGGACTAGCGGGATCAAACGAAATGAGCAGTTCTTC. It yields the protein CASSSRTSGIKRNEQFF.

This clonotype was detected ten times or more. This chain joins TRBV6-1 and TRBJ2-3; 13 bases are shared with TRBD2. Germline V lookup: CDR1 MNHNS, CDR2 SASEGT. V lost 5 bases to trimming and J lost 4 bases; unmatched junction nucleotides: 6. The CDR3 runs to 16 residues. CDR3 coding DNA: TGTGCCAGCAGTTCGGGACTAGCGGGAAATTCAGATACGCAGTATTTT. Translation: CASSSGLAGNSDTQYF.